What follows are 21 T cell receptor beta chains derived from one specimen sequenced in a study of T cells in women clearing cervical HPV infection. Measured with immunoSEQ multiplex PCR; TCRdb has only the in-frame clones, and not every one. In total, the table holds more than 20,000 clones. The sample comprised blood buffy coat. These receptors were obtained from a woman aged 18-70 years with a cervical HPV16 infection that either progressed to CIN3+ or cleared (not recorded which).

For this clone: The CDR3 goes on 3 residues after the read ends, and that part is filled in from the germline J gene. The chain links TRBV6-2 or TRBV6-3 to TRBJ2-3; D not certain. This CDR3 has 16 amino acids. CDR1 and CDR2 (germline): MNHEY, SVGEGT. The CDR3 is CASSYPLGRPQETQYF. Incomplete CDR3 DNA: TGTGCCAGCAGTTATCCCTTAGGCAGGCCCCAAGAGACG.

Turning to this clone: The read terminates 3 residues before the CDR3 end, so the remaining end is supplied by the germline J gene. The chain has TRBV7-9 and TRBJ1-1; 7 positions agree with TRBD1. Looked up from germline, CDR1 is SEHNR and CDR2 is FQNEAQ (reference sequence). The V gene end was trimmed by 5 bases and the J gene end by 7 bases; junction bases not matched to a gene: 7. This CDR3 spans 13 amino acids. The CDR3 bases that were read are TGTGCCAGCAGCGCACAGGGGTTGGGTGAA. Translating it yields CASSAQGLGE. The entire CDR3 is CASSAQGLGEAFF.

Concerning this clone: With the read ending 3 residues before the CDR3 end, the germline J gene is used to fill in that end. The chain combines TRBV20-1 with TRBJ1-5, with D maybe TRBD1 (5 bases). The CDR3 runs 14 residues. V lost 3 bases and J lost 6, with 15 bases in between. The V gene's germline CDR1 is DFQATT and CDR2 SNEGSKA (reference sequence). The CDR3 loop reads CSASLGQGVQPQHF. The covered CDR3 bases are TGCAGTGCTAGTTTAGGTCAGGGTGTTCAGCCC.

About this clone: The CDR3 end lies 3 residues beyond the end of the read and is filled in from the germline J gene. This chain uses TRBV20-1 with TRBJ2-3; 7 nucleotides match TRBD2. The CDR3 covers 14 residues. Germline trimming cut 5 bases from V and 4 bases from J; bases unmatched to any gene: 9. Per the germline V gene, CDR1 is DFQATT and CDR2 is SNEGSKA (reference sequence). CDR3 region: CSAEKGLKPDTQYF. CDR3 DNA, as far as it was read: TGCAGTGCTGAGAAGGGACTAAAACCAGATACG.

Comments on this clone: The read finishes 3 residues shy of the CDR3 end, and the germline J gene is used to complete it. The rearrangement uses TRBV5-1 and TRBJ2-1; D perhaps matches TRBD2 (6 bases). The CDR3 is 15 amino acids. Trimming shortened V by 4 bases and J by 7 bases, and 18 bases separated the two germline ends. CDR1 is SGHRS, CDR2 YFSETQ, per germline. This CDR3 reads CASSLRVAELNEQFF. The DNA read from the CDR3 is TGCGCCAGCAGCCTCCGGGTAGCGGAACTTAATGAG.

Turning to this clone: The CDR3 extends 3 residues past the end of the read, so its final part is completed from the germline J gene. V usage is TRBV5-4 and J usage is TRBJ1-1, with D possibly matching TRBD1 (6 bases). Germline V gene lookup returns CDR1 SGHNT and CDR2 YYREEE (reference sequence). CDR3 length: 16 amino acids. V was pared by 3 bases and J by 5 bases, with 20 bases between. The covered CDR3 bases are TGTGCCAGCAGCTCGGGGAAGAGGACAGACTCTACTGAA. Its translation: CASSSGKRTDSTE. The CDR3 in full is CASSSGKRTDSTEAFF.

Comments on this clone: The read is 3 residues too short to cover the CDR3 end, so that end is filled in from the germline J gene. The gene calls are TRBV7-9 and TRBJ2-1; 13 bases align to TRBD2. V lost 5 bases, J lost 6 bases, and 4 bases stayed unmatched. The CDR3 contains 15 residues. Per germline, CDR1 SEHNR and CDR2 FQNEAQ (reference sequence). The chain's CDR3 is CASSAGTSGVNEQFF. The sequenced CDR3 bases are TGTGCCAGCAGCGCAGGGACTAGCGGGGTCAATGAG.

About this clone: The DNA ends 3 residues before the CDR3 does, and the rest of the CDR3 is filled in from the germline J gene. The rearrangement joins TRBV20-1 to TRBJ2-1; 7 bases map to TRBD1. CDR3 size: 13 residues. With 3 bases clipped from V and 4 bases from J, the junction kept 3 bases outside the gene matches. CDR1 is DFQATT and CDR2 is SNEGSKA in the germline V gene (reference sequence). The sequenced CDR3 bases are TGCAGTGCTAGGGGGACAGCTTACAATGAG. This encodes CSARGTAYNE. The entire CDR3 protein reads CSARGTAYNEQFF.

With regard to this clone: The read gets to within 3 residues of the CDR3 end, and the germline J gene fills in the rest. This chain uses TRBV19 with TRBJ2-4, with a tentative D call TRBD1 (5 bases). The CDR3 is 15 amino acids. With 4 bases removed from V and 8 bases from J, the gap between germline ends came to 18 bases. CDR1 and CDR2 (germline): LNHDA, SQIVND (reference sequence). CDR3: CASSTHPRGPDIQYF. CDR3 DNA (partial): TGTGCCAGTAGTACCCACCCTAGGGGTCCGGACATT. Drawing the rest from reference TRBV19 and TRBJ2-4, the complete variable domain is DGGITQSPKYLFRKEGQNVTLSCEQNLNHDAMYWYRQDPGQGLRLIYYSQIVNDFQKGDIAEGYSVSREKKESFPLTVTSAQKNPTAFYLCASSTHPRGPDIQYFGAGTRLSVL.

This clone is classed as medium-sized by frequency. The read is 3 residues too short to cover the CDR3 end, so that end is filled in from the germline J gene. The chain combines TRBV7-3 with TRBJ1-2, with 7 bases lining up with TRBD1. The CDR3 loop spans 13 amino acids. With 6 bases clipped from V and 3 bases from J, the junction kept 4 bases outside the gene matches. Germline CDR1 is SGHTA and CDR2 is FQGTGA. The CDR3 spells CASSPTGDYGYTF. Partial CDR3 DNA: TGTGCCAGCAGTCCAACAGGGGACTATGGC.

Note on this clone: The read ends 3 residues shy of where the CDR3 ends; the end is completed using the germline J gene. V is TRBV10-3 and J is TRBJ1-2, with D unclear. The CDR3 sequence is 13 residues long. CDR1 and CDR2 from the germline V gene are ENHRY and SYGVKD. This CDR3 is CAISEGSGNIYTF. The sequenced part of the CDR3 DNA is TGTGCCATCAGTGAAGGGTCCGGAAACATC.

On this clone itself: The read gets to within 3 residues of the CDR3 end, and the germline J gene fills in the rest. The chain has TRBV30 and TRBJ1-2, with 7 bases aligning to TRBD1. The germline V gene encodes CDR1 GTSNPN and CDR2 SVGIG (reference sequence). The CDR3 runs 15 residues. CDR3 protein: CAWSGLGTAVDDYTF. The DNA read from the CDR3 is TGTGCCTGGAGTGGTCTAGGGACAGCAGTGGACGAC.

The CDR3 sequence is CASRGSGVLETQYF. Incomplete CDR3 DNA: TGCGCCAGCAGGGGGTCCGGGGTACTAGAGACG. V is TRBV5-1 and J is TRBJ2-3, with a weak D call TRBD2 (5 bases). The CDR3 extends 3 residues past the end of the read, so its final part is completed from the germline J gene. Looked up from germline, CDR1 is SGHRS and CDR2 is YFSETQ. The CDR3 is 14 residues long. Based on the CDR3 plus reference TRBV5-1 and TRBJ2-3, the full variable domain is KAGVTQTPRYLIKTRGQQVTLSCSPISGHRSVSWYQQTPGQGLQFLFEYFSETQRNKGNFPGRFSGRQFSNSRSEMNVSTLELGDSALYLCASRGSGVLETQYFGPGTRLTVL.

Worth noting for this clone: With the read ending 3 residues before the CDR3 end, the germline J gene is used to fill in that end. The chain is built from TRBV19 and TRBJ2-2; 9 bases agree with TRBD1. Per the germline V gene, CDR1 is LNHDA and CDR2 is SQIVND (reference sequence). The CDR3 totals 15 residues. Incomplete CDR3 DNA: TGTGCCAGTAGTATGGGACAGGGACCTAATTCACCG. This codes for CASSMGQGPNSP. The whole CDR3 protein is CASSMGQGPNSPLFF.

With respect to this clone: Read data end 3 residues before the CDR3 end; the end is taken from the germline J gene. The rearrangement joins TRBV18 to TRBJ1-6; 8 positions agree with TRBD1. From germline, CDR1 is KGHSH and CDR2 LQKENI. The junction had 3 bases not matched to a gene; V was cut back by 3 bases and J by 5 bases. This CDR3 has 15 amino acids. The CDR3 reads CASSPPQGDNSPLHF. CDR3 DNA, as far as it was read: TGTGCCAGCTCACCTCCACAGGGGGATAATTCACCC.

With regard to this clone: The read is 3 residues too short to cover the CDR3 end, so that end is filled in from the germline J gene. This chain links TRBV4-1 with TRBJ2-5; 7 bases line up with TRBD1. Trimming took 0 bases from V and 2 from J; bases not matched to a gene: 3. Germline V gene lookup returns CDR1 MGHRA and CDR2 YSYEKL. This CDR3 comprises 15 residues. This CDR3 reads CASSQDRQGQETQYF. Incomplete CDR3 DNA: TGCGCCAGCAGCCAAGATCGACAGGGTCAAGAGACC.

Concerning this clone itself: The sequenced fragment ends 3 residues before the CDR3 boundary, so the rest is inferred from the germline J gene. The genes are TRBV6-2 or TRBV6-3 and TRBJ2-4, with D tentatively TRBD1 (5 bases). Per germline, CDR1 MNHEY and CDR2 SVGEGT. The CDR3 has 12 amino acids. CDR3 sequence: CASADSNQPQYF. The DNA read from the CDR3 is TGTGCCAGCGCCGACAGTAATCAGCCT.

As for this clone: The observed sequence ends 3 residues before the CDR3 terminus, with the missing tail filled in from the germline J gene. The chain uses TRBV10-1 and TRBJ2-7, with 9 bases lining up with TRBD2. The length of the CDR3 is 13 residues. V dropped 8 bases and J dropped 4; count of bases not matched to a gene: 6. Germline V gene sequence: CDR1 WNHNN, CDR2 SYGVQD (reference sequence). The CDR3 loop reads CASVSGRKYEQYF. CDR3 bases read: TGCGCCAGCGTAAGCGGGAGGAAATACGAG.

About this clone itself: The read gets to within 3 residues of the CDR3 end, and the germline J gene fills in the rest. The V and J genes are TRBV20-1 and TRBJ2-7, with a possible D match to TRBD1 (5 bases). This CDR3 spans 13 amino acids. Deletions cut 3 bases from V and 6 bases from J, with 15 bases between. Germline CDR1 and CDR2: DFQATT and SNEGSKA (reference sequence). CDR3 DNA, as far as it was read: TGCAGTGCTAGGTGGCAGGGCCCCACCGAG. Encoded protein: CSARWQGPTE. In full, the CDR3 is CSARWQGPTEQYF.

About this clone itself: Read coverage stops 3 residues before the CDR3 terminus; the germline J gene supplies the remainder. V is TRBV5-1 and J is TRBJ1-4; possibly TRBD1 for D (5 bases). V lost 5 bases to trimming and J lost 1 base, with 12 bases between them. This CDR3 has 15 residues. Per the germline V gene, CDR1 is SGHRS and CDR2 is YFSETQ. The sequenced CDR3 bases are TGCGCCAGCAGGATGGCGGGGGAAACTAATGAAAAA. Protein sequence: CASRMAGETNEK. The full CDR3 is CASRMAGETNEKLFF.

As for this clone: Read data end 3 residues before the CDR3 end; the end is taken from the germline J gene. This chain uses TRBV18 with TRBJ2-4, with TRBD1 identical over 10 bases. Per the germline V gene, CDR1 is KGHSH and CDR2 is LQKENI. The CDR3 contains 15 residues. This CDR3 reads CASSPPVDRGRGQYF. CDR3 DNA, as far as it was read: TGTGCCAGCTCACCACCCGTCGACAGGGGGCGAGGT.